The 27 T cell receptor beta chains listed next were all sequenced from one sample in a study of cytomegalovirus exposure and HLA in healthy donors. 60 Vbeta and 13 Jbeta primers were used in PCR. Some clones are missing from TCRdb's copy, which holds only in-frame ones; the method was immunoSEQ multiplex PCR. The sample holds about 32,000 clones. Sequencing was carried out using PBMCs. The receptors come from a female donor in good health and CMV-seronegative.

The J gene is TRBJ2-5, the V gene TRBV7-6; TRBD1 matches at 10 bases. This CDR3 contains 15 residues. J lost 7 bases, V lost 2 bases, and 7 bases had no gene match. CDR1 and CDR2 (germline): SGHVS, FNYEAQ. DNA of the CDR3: TGTGCCAGCAGCTTATATAGGGGACAGGGGTTGACCCAGTACTTC. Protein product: CASSLYRGQGLTQYF.

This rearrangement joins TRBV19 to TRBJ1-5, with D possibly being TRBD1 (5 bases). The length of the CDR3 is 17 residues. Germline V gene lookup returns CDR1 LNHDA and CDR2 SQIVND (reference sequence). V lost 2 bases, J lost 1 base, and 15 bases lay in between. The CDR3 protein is CASSIQGLLFSNQPQHF. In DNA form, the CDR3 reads TGTGCCAGTAGTATACAGGGACTGCTTTTCAGCAATCAGCCCCAGCATTTT. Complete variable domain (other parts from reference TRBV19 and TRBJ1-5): DGGITQSPKYLFRKEGQNVTLSCEQNLNHDAMYWYRQDPGQGLRLIYYSQIVNDFQKGDIAEGYSVSREKKESFPLTVTSAQKNPTAFYLCASSIQGLLFSNQPQHFGDGTRLSIL.

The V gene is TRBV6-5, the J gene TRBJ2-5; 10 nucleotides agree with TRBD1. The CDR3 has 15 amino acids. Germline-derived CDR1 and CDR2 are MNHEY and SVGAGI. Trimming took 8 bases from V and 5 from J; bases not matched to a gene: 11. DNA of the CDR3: TGTGCCAGCGGGCCCGACAGGGGGCGTAGGGAGACCCAGTACTTC. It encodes CASGPDRGRRETQYF.

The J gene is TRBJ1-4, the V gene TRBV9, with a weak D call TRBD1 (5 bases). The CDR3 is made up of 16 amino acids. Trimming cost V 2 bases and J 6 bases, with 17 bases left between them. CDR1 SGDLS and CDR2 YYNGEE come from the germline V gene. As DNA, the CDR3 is TGTGCCAGCAGCGTCTCTGGACATTCACGGGATGAAAAACTGTTTTTT. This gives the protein CASSVSGHSRDEKLFF.

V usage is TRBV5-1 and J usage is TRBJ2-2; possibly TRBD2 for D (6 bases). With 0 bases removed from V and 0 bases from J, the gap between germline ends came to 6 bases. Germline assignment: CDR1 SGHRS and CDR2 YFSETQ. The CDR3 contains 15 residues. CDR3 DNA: TGCGCCAGCAGCTTGGTAGCGGCGAACACCGGGGAGCTGTTTTTT. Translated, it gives CASSLVAANTGELFF.

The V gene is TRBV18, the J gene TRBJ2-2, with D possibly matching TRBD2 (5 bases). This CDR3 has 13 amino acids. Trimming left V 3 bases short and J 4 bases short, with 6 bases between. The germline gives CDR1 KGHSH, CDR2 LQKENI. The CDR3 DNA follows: TGTGCCAGCTCACCGGGGAGCACCGGGGAGCTGTTTTTT. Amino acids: CASSPGSTGELFF.

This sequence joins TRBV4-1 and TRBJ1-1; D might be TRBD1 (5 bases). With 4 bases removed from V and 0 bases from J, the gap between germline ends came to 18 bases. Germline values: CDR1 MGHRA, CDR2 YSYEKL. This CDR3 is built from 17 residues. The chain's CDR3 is CASSPPGGEELNTEAFF. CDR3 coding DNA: TGCGCCAGCAGCCCTCCCGGGGGGGAGGAACTGAACACTGAAGCTTTCTTT.

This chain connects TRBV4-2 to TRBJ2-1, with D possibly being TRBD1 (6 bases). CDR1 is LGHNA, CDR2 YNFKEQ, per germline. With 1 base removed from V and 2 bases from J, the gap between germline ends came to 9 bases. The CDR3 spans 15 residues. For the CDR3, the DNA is TGTGCCAGCAGCCAAGTGGGGACAACCTACAATGAGCAGTTCTTC. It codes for CASSQVGTTYNEQFF.

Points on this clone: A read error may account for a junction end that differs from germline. The CDR3 loop is CASTIVGTGNAGELFF. The CDR3 bases are TGTGCCAGCACAATAGTTGGGACAGGGAACGCCGGGGAGCTGTTTTTT. The rearrangement links TRBV28 to TRBJ2-2; 9 nucleotides align to TRBD1. The CDR3 is made up of 16 amino acids. Germline V gene sequence: CDR1 MDHEN, CDR2 SYDVKM. Full variable domain (remainder filled in from reference TRBV28 and TRBJ2-2): DVKVTQSSRYLVKRTGEKVFLECVQDMDHENMFWYRQDPGLGLRLIYFSYDVKMKEKGDIPEGYSVSREKKERFSLILESASTNQTSMYLCASTIVGTGNAGELFFGEGSRLTVL.

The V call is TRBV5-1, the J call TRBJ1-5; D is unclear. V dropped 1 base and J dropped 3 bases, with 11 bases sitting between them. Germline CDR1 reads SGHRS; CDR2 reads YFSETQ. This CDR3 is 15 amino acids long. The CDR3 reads CASSLIPGNNQPQHF. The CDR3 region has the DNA TGCGCCAGCAGCTTGATACCCGGGAACAATCAGCCCCAGCATTTT.

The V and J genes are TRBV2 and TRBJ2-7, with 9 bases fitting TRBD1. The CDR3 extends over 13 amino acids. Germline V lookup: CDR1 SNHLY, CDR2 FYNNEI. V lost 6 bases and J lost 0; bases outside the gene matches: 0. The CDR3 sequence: CASRTGGSYEQYF. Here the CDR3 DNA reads TGTGCCAGCAGGACAGGGGGCTCCTACGAGCAGTACTTC. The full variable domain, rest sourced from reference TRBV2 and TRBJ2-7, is EPEVTQTPSHQVTQMGQEVILRCVPISNHLYFYWYRQILGQKVEFLVSFYNNEISEKSEIFDDQFSVERPDGSNFTLKIRSTKLEDSAMYFCASRTGGSYEQYFGPGTRLTVT.

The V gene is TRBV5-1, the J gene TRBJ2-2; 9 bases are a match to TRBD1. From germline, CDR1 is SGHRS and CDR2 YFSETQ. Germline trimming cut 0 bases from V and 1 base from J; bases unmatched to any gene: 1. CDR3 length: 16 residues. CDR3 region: CASSLVTGGNTGELFF. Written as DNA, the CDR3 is TGCGCCAGCAGCTTGGTGACAGGGGGGAACACCGGGGAGCTGTTTTTT.

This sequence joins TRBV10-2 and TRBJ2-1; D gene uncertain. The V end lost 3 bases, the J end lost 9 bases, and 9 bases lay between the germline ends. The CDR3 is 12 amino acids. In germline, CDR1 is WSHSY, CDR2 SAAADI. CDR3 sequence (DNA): TGCGCCAGCAGTGATCCGGTATCTGAGCAGTTCTTC. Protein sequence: CASSDPVSEQFF.

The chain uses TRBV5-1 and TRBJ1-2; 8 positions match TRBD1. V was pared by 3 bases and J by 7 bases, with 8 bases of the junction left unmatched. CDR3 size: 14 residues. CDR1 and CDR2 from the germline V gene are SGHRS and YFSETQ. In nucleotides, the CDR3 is TGCGCCAGCAGCTGGGAGGACAGGGCGGGTGGCTACACCTTC. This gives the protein CASSWEDRAGGYTF.

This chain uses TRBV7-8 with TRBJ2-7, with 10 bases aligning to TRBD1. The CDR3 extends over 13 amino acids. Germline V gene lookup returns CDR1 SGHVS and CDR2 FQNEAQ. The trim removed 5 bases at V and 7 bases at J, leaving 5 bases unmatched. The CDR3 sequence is CASSHDRGQEQYF. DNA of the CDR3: TGTGCCAGCAGCCACGACAGGGGGCAGGAGCAGTACTTC.

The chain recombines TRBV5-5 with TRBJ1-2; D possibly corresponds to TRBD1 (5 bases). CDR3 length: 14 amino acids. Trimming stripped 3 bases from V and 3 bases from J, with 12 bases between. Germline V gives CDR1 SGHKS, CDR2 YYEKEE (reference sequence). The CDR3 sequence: CASSSDLRDYGYTF. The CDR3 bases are TGTGCCAGCAGCTCCGATCTCAGGGACTATGGCTACACCTTC.

The CDR3 reads CASSPDSGNTQYF. CDR3 sequence (DNA): TGTGCCAGCAGCCCCGACTCGGGGAATACGCAGTATTTT. The chain has TRBV9 and TRBJ2-3; D perhaps matches TRBD2 (5 bases). CDR3 length: 13 amino acids. Looked up from germline, CDR1 is SGDLS and CDR2 is YYNGEE. Between the trimmed V and J ends, which lost 4 bases and 7 bases, there was a span of 13 bases.

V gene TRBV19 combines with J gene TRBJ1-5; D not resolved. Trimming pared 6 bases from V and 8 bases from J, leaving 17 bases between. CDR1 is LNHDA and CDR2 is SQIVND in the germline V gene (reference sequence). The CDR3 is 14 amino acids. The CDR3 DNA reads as TGTGCCAGTAGCTTGAGAGGAGTAGCAGAGCCCCAGCATTTT. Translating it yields CASSLRGVAEPQHF.

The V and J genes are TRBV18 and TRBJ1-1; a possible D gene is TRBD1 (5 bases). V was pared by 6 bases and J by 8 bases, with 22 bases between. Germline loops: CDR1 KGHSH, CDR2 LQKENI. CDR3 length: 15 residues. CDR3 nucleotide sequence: TGTGCCAGCTCGCCTCCCTTCACGGGACTCCAGGAAGCTTTCTTT. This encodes CASSPPFTGLQEAFF.

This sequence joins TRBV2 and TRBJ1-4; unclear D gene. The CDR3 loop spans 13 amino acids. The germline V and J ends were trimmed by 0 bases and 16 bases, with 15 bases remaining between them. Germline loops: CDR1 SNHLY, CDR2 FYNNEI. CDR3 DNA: TGTGCCAGCAGTGAAGCCCTACTATATAATCAGTTTTTT. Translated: CASSEALLYNQFF.

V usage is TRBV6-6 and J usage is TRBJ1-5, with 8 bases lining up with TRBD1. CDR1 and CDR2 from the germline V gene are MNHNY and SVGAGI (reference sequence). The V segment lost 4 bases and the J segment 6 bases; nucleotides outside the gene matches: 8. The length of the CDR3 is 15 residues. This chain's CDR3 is CASSFSDRVAQPQHF. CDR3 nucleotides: TGTGCCAGCAGTTTCTCGGACAGGGTGGCTCAGCCCCAGCATTTT.

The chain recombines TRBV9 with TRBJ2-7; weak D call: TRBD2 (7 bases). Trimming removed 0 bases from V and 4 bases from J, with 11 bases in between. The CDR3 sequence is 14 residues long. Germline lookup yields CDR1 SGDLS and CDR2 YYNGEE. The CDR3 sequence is CASSVAGGRYEQYF. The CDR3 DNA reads TGTGCCAGCAGCGTAGCGGGGGGCCGATACGAGCAGTACTTC.

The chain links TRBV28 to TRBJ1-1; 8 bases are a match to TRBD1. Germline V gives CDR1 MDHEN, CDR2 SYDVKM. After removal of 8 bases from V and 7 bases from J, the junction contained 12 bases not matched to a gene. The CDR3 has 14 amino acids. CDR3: CASVGAGGFREAFF. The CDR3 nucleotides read TGTGCCAGCGTGGGGGCAGGGGGCTTCCGTGAAGCTTTCTTT.

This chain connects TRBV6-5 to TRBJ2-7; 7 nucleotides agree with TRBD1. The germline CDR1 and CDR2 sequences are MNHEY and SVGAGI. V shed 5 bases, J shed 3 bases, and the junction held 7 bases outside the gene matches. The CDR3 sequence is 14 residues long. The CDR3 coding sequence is TGTGCCAGCAGTAAGGGACAGCCCAACTACGAGCAGTACTTC. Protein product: CASSKGQPNYEQYF.

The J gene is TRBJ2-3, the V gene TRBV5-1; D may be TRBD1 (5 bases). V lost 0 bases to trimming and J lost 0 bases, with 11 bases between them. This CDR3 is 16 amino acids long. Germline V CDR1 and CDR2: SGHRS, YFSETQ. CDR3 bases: TGCGCCAGCAGCTTGGAGGCAGGGCTTAGCACAGATACGCAGTATTTT. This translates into CASSLEAGLSTDTQYF.

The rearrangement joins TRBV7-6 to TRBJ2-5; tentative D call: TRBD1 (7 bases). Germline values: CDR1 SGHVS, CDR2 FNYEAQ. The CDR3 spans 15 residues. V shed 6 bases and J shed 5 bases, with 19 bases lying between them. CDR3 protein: CASRPRQGGRETQYF. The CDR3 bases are TGTGCCAGCAGGCCCCGACAGGGTGGGAGGGAGACCCAGTACTTC.

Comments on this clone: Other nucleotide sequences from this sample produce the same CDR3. The CDR3 coding sequence is TGTGCCTGGAGTGTACAGTCGGGGACTGAAGCTTTCTTT. This translates into CAWSVQSGTEAFF. The chain employs TRBV30 and TRBJ1-1; no firm D call. The ends were cut back, 0 bases at V and 5 bases at J, with 10 bases in the middle. CDR3 length equals 13 residues. Germline V CDR1 and CDR2: GTSNPN, SVGIG (reference sequence).